Listed here are 18 T cell receptor beta chains from one sample, sequenced in a study of T cell responses to AZD1222 COVID-19 vaccine (dated by TCRdb to the early 2020s). Library generation was performed with the immunoSEQ multiplex PCR assay. TCRdb obtained this table from immuneACCESS and retained in-frame rearrangements with V and J assigned. These tables miss some clones; where compared with another copy, unresolved V genes account for less than half of the shortfall, and the remainder is unexplained. Within this sample are about 89,000 clones, with about 89% of them counted one time only. The leading ten clones occupy around 5.5% of the sample. The time point label, as the study defines it: about 28 days (+/-7) after the second vaccine dose. The sequences come from peripheral blood, collected 28 days after the second AZD1222 dose. These receptors were collected from an adult who received the AZD1222 COVID-19 vaccine.

This clone was recorded only once. The J gene is TRBJ1-3, the V gene TRBV4-3, with 7 positions matching TRBD1. Germline CDR1 LGHNA, CDR2 YSLEER. CDR3 size: 16 residues. V was clipped by 2 bases and J by 0 bases; unmatched bases: 4. The CDR3: CASSQSRDSSGNTIYF. CDR3 in DNA: TGCGCCAGCAGCCAAAGTCGGGACAGCTCTGGAAACACCATATATTTT.

This clone is a singleton in its sample. V and J are TRBV5-6 and TRBJ2-7; D could derive from TRBD1 or TRBD2 (5 bases each). Germline V gene sequence: CDR1 SGHDT, CDR2 YYEEEE. The CDR3 runs 14 residues. Trimming cost V 4 bases and J 2 bases, with 13 bases left between them. The CDR3 sequence is CASSGDRSPYEQYF. The CDR3 nucleotides read TGTGCCAGCAGCGGGGACCGATCCCCCTACGAGCAGTACTTC.

This clone has just one count. V and J are TRBV9 and TRBJ1-2; TRBD1 aligns across 7 bases. V lost 3 bases and J lost 5; bases outside the gene matches: 7. The CDR3 has 14 amino acids. The germline gives CDR1 SGDLS, CDR2 YYNGEE. The CDR3 region is CASSAGPGQYGYTF. DNA of the CDR3: TGTGCCAGCAGCGCCGGCCCGGGACAGTATGGCTACACCTTC.

The genes are TRBV7-9 and TRBJ1-4, with D hard to call. Germline V lookup: CDR1 SEHNR, CDR2 FQNEAQ (reference sequence). The CDR3 is 13 amino acids. V was cut by 5 bases and J by 6 bases, with 10 bases left in between. The CDR3 loop reads CASSPSLYEKLFF. For the CDR3, the DNA is TGTGCCAGCAGCCCCTCCTTGTATGAAAAACTGTTTTTT.

The V call is TRBV11-3, the J call TRBJ2-7, with D possibly being TRBD2 (5 bases). The CDR3 is 13 amino acids. Trimming shortened V by 4 bases and J by 7 bases, and 14 bases separated the two germline ends. Germline V gene sequence: CDR1 SGHNT, CDR2 YENEEA. CDR3 loop: CASSYTHGGEQYF. CDR3 nucleotide sequence: TGTGCCAGCAGCTATACTCATGGAGGTGAGCAGTACTTC. The full variable domain, in which reference TRBV11-3 and TRBJ2-7 provide the parts outside the CDR3, is EAGVVQSPRYKIIEKKQPVAFWCNPISGHNTLYWYLQNLGQGPELLIRYENEEAVDDSQLPKDRFSAERLKGVDSTLKIQPAELGDSAVYLCASSYTHGGEQYFGPGTRLTVT.

V is TRBV2 and J is TRBJ1-5, with D maybe TRBD1 (5 bases). The V and J ends lost 5 bases and 7 bases respectively, with 21 bases between them. This CDR3 contains 16 residues. The germline CDR1 and CDR2 sequences are SNHLY and FYNNEI. The chain's CDR3 is CASSPLVGRGVQPQHF. In DNA form, the CDR3 reads TGTGCCAGCAGTCCCTTGGTCGGGAGGGGCGTCCAGCCCCAGCATTTT.

CDR3 in amino acids: CASSYPGTGEAFF. The CDR3 coding sequence is TGTGCCAGCAGTTACCCAGGGACAGGAGAAGCTTTCTTT. V and J are TRBV6-5 and TRBJ1-1, with 8 bases aligning to TRBD1. Germline values: CDR1 MNHEY, CDR2 SVGAGI. The V and J ends lost 2 bases and 8 bases, in that order; junction bases with no gene match: 4. There are 13 residues in the CDR3.

This chain joins TRBV7-9 and TRBJ2-7; TRBD1 matches at 7 bases. Looked up from germline, CDR1 is SEHNR and CDR2 is FQNEAQ (reference sequence). Germline trimming cut 5 bases from V and 1 base from J; bases unmatched to any gene: 11. This CDR3 contains 16 residues. CDR3 in amino acids: CASSTSSGTESYEQYF. CDR3 bases: TGTGCCAGCAGCACCTCCTCCGGGACAGAATCCTACGAGCAGTACTTC. Variable domain in full (rest from reference TRBV7-9 and TRBJ2-7): DTGVSQNPRHKITKRGQNVTFRCDPISEHNRLYWYRQTLGQGPEFLTYFQNEAQLEKSRLLSDRFSAERPKGSFSTLEIQRTEQGDSAMYLCASSTSSGTESYEQYFGPGTRLTVT.

The J gene is TRBJ1-5, the V gene TRBV28; 7 nucleotides align to TRBD1. The CDR3 consists of 15 residues. Trimming took 1 base from V and 4 from J; bases not matched to a gene: 4. CDR1 and CDR2 from the germline V gene are MDHEN and SYDVKM. Here the CDR3 reads CASSLSTGRNQPQHF. The CDR3 region has the DNA TGTGCCAGCAGTTTATCGACAGGGAGAAATCAGCCCCAGCATTTT.

The V and J genes are TRBV6-2 or TRBV6-3 and TRBJ1-4; perhaps TRBD1 as D (6 bases). CDR3 size: 15 residues. Germline assignment: CDR1 MNHEY and CDR2 SVGEGT. The V end lost 5 bases, the J end lost 7 bases, and 17 bases lay between the germline ends. The DNA for the CDR3 is TGTGCCAGCAGTCAGCGCACAGGGTCGGCTGAAAAACTGTTTTTT. This sequence encodes CASSQRTGSAEKLFF.

The rearrangement uses TRBV7-2 and TRBJ1-2, with D possibly being TRBD1 (5 bases). Germline values: CDR1 SGHTA, CDR2 FQGNSA. CDR3 size: 13 residues. Trimming took 5 bases from V and 14 from J, leaving 21 bases between them. CDR3 nucleotides: TGTGCCAGCAGCCCGAGGGAGGGTGGGACTTTAACCTTC. It translates to CASSPREGGTLTF.

This rearrangement joins TRBV12-3 or TRBV12-4 to TRBJ1-5; TRBD1 might be the D (6 bases). The V end was cut by 8 bases, the J end by 4 bases, with 12 bases between. The CDR3 loop spans 13 amino acids. The CDR3 region is CASRDKLNQPQHF. The CDR3, as DNA: TGTGCCAGCCGGGACAAACTTAATCAGCCCCAGCATTTT.

The CDR3 DNA reads TGTGCCAGTAGTATCGGACAGGGGACATTATACGAGCAGTACTTC. The encoded protein is CASSIGQGTLYEQYF. The chain combines TRBV19 with TRBJ2-7, with TRBD1 matching 9 bases. The CDR3 covers 15 residues. Trimming at V came to 3 bases and at J to 4 bases, leaving 7 bases not matched to a gene. Per the germline V gene, CDR1 is LNHDA and CDR2 is SQIVND (reference sequence). The full variable domain, its missing parts supplied by reference TRBV19 and TRBJ2-7, is DGGITQSPKYLFRKEGQNVTLSCEQNLNHDAMYWYRQDPGQGLRLIYYSQIVNDFQKGDIAEGYSVSREKKESFPLTVTSAQKNPTAFYLCASSIGQGTLYEQYFGPGTRLTVT.

This rearrangement joins TRBV30 to TRBJ1-1, with unresolved D. There are 13 residues in the CDR3. From germline, CDR1 is GTSNPN and CDR2 SVGIG (reference sequence). Trimming took 2 bases from V and 4 from J, leaving 11 bases between them. The DNA for the CDR3 is TGTGCCTGGAGTCGGACTAGTGGCACTGAAGCTTTCTTT. Translation gives CAWSRTSGTEAFF.

This rearrangement joins TRBV18 to TRBJ1-2; D gene unclear. There are 14 residues in the CDR3. Germline V gene lookup returns CDR1 KGHSH and CDR2 LQKENI. Deletions cut 0 bases from V and 4 bases from J, with 9 bases between. In nucleotides, the CDR3 is TGTGCCAGCTCACCACCGGAGGCGGTCTATGGCTACACCTTC. The encoded protein is CASSPPEAVYGYTF.

This clone was seen once. V gene TRBV6-5 combines with J gene TRBJ1-1; unclear D gene. The V gene lost 5 bases and the J gene lost 0 bases, with 13 bases spanning the gap. CDR1 and CDR2 from the germline V gene are MNHEY and SVGAGI. The CDR3 extends over 15 amino acids. DNA of the CDR3: TGTGCCAGCAGTCCAAACGGACGGATGAACACTGAAGCTTTCTTT. Encoded protein: CASSPNGRMNTEAFF.

The chain employs TRBV7-2 and TRBJ1-5; the D gene is possibly TRBD1 (6 bases). Trimming took off 5 bases at V and 9 bases at J, with 20 bases between the two ends. The CDR3 runs to 15 residues. Germline V gene data show CDR1 as SGHTA and CDR2 as FQGNSA. The CDR3, as DNA: TGTGCCAGCAGCCCCGGGACACCTGGGGTAGTGCCCCAGCATTTT. Translating it yields CASSPGTPGVVPQHF.

The chain combines TRBV5-1 with TRBJ1-1, with a tentative D call TRBD1 (5 bases). Germline V gene sequence: CDR1 SGHRS, CDR2 YFSETQ. The CDR3 extends over 12 amino acids. Trimming removed 3 bases from V and 6 bases from J, with 9 bases in between. CDR3: CASSWGLSEAFF. CDR3 sequence (DNA): TGCGCCAGCAGCTGGGGACTCTCTGAAGCTTTCTTT.